This entry features one TCR beta chain sequence. Its antigen is currently unknown. This specimen belongs to a study of STAT5B mutations in CD4+ large granular lymphocyte leukemia. The method was immunoSEQ multiplex PCR; TCRdb's version includes in-frame clones alone and lacks a portion of them. The sample includes more than 20,000 clones, around 86% of them seen just once. General study points: Higher CD4+ than CD8+ T-LGLL clonality might reflect small sample size.

The sample consisted of CD4+ T cells from blood buffy coats. This sequence was found in a human donor in good health.

Here the CDR3 DNA reads TGTGCCAGCAGGGGGACTAGCGGGAGTTCCTACAATGAGCAGTTCTTC. This translates into CASRGTSGSSYNEQFF. This chain joins TRBV28 and TRBJ2-1; 14 bases fit TRBD2. Germline CDR1 and CDR2: MDHEN and SYDVKM. J gave up 1 base and V 6 bases, and 2 bases lay outside the gene matches. This CDR3 has 16 amino acids.